The next 24 T cell receptor beta chains were all read from a single sample in a study of blood T cell repertoires in COVID-19. Profiling relied on immunoSEQ multiplex PCR, and the TCRdb table lists in-frame clones only, not all of them. The data show approximately 200,000 clones, with around four fifths seen just once and approximately 12% held by the top ten. Sequenced: PBMCs or T cells enriched from blood (not recorded which). These receptors came from a man aged 40-55 years who had recovered from COVID-19.

The chain recombines TRBV29-1 with TRBJ2-3; TRBD2 matches at 12 bases. J was trimmed by 2 bases and V by 7 bases; bases with no gene match: 7. The CDR3 loop spans 15 amino acids. Germline V gene sequence: CDR1 SQVTM, CDR2 ANQGSEA. The CDR3 loop reads CSAARLAGDTDTQYF. In DNA form, the CDR3 reads TGCAGCGCCGCCCGACTAGCGGGGGACACAGATACGCAGTATTTT.

This chain uses TRBV5-1 with TRBJ2-5; TRBD1 matches at 8 bases. V was clipped by 6 bases and J by 4 bases; unmatched bases: 8. Germline values: CDR1 SGHRS, CDR2 YFSETQ. The CDR3 has 14 amino acids. The CDR3 DNA reads as TGCGCCAGCATAGCAGGACAGGGCGGAGAGACCCAGTACTTC. Its translation is CASIAGQGGETQYF.

This sequence joins TRBV30 and TRBJ1-6; D is possibly TRBD1 (5 bases). Per germline, CDR1 GTSNPN and CDR2 SVGIG (reference sequence). The CDR3 extends over 14 amino acids. The germline V and J ends were trimmed by 0 bases and 7 bases, with 10 bases remaining between them. DNA for the CDR3: TGTGCCTGGAGTGTACCCTCAGGGAATTCACCCCTCCACTTT. This translates into CAWSVPSGNSPLHF.

This chain uses TRBV5-1 with TRBJ1-6; 8 bases are a match to TRBD1. This CDR3 contains 15 residues. V shed 4 bases, J shed 6 bases, and the junction held 6 bases outside the gene matches. Per germline, CDR1 SGHRS and CDR2 YFSETQ. The CDR3, as DNA: TGCGCCAGCAGCCCGGACAGGGTTGGTAATTCACCCCTCCACTTT. As protein: CASSPDRVGNSPLHF.

The J gene is TRBJ1-1, the V gene TRBV4-3, with D possibly matching TRBD1 (5 bases). The CDR3 has 15 amino acids. The V end lost 0 bases, the J end lost 10 bases, and 18 bases lay between the germline ends. The germline V gene has CDR1 LGHNA and CDR2 YSLEER. The CDR3 sequence: CASSQDGSGLEGAFF. Written as DNA, the CDR3 is TGCGCCAGCAGCCAAGATGGCTCAGGGTTGGAGGGAGCTTTCTTT.

This clone was picked up a small number of times. The chain is built from TRBV6-4 and TRBJ2-1; D perhaps matches TRBD1 (6 bases). The V end lost 4 bases, the J end lost 10 bases, and 17 bases lay between the germline ends. Germline V gene lookup returns CDR1 MRHNA and CDR2 SNTAGT. The CDR3 runs to 14 residues. This CDR3 reads CASSVQAEQGEQFF. DNA of the CDR3: TGTGCCAGCAGTGTACAAGCTGAACAGGGAGAGCAGTTCTTC.

The chain joins TRBV11-2 to TRBJ1-6; 7 positions match TRBD1. CDR1 and CDR2 from the germline V gene are SGHAT and FQNNGV. The length of the CDR3 is 15 residues. Germline trimming cut 3 bases from V and 10 bases from J; bases unmatched to any gene: 9. CDR3 in DNA: TGTGCCAGCAGCTTTAGGGCAGGGGGTCAATCACCCCTCCACTTT. The encoded protein is CASSFRAGGQSPLHF.

This clone has just a few counts. The chain is built from TRBV4-3 and TRBJ2-3; D not resolved. The CDR3 is 15 residues long. V lost 1 base, J lost 1 base, and 9 bases lay in between. CDR1 is LGHNA, CDR2 YSLEER, per germline. This chain's CDR3 is CASSQASFGTDTQYF. CDR3 in DNA: TGCGCCAGCAGCCAAGCGAGTTTTGGCACAGATACGCAGTATTTT.

The chain recombines TRBV3-1 (or the pseudogene TRBV3-2) with TRBJ2-5; tentatively, D is TRBD2 (5 bases). Germline CDR1 is LGHDT and CDR2 is YNNKEL (reference sequence). This CDR3 is 16 amino acids long. V gave up 0 bases and J gave up 2 bases, with 13 bases separating them. This chain's CDR3 is CASSQDRLAPQETQYF. The CDR3 DNA reads as TGTGCCAGCAGCCAAGATCGCCTAGCTCCACAAGAGACCCAGTACTTC.

This clone showed up just a few times. The chain employs TRBV9 and TRBJ2-2, with a tentative D call TRBD1 (5 bases). CDR3 size: 15 residues. The germline CDR1 and CDR2 sequences are SGDLS and YYNGEE. V was shortened by 4 bases and J by 3 bases, with 13 bases between the two germline ends. The CDR3 region is CASSPRRGDTGELFF. CDR3 coding DNA: TGTGCCAGCAGCCCCCGAAGGGGCGACACCGGGGAGCTGTTTTTT. Supplemented by reference TRBV9 and TRBJ2-2, the full variable domain reads DSGVTQTPKHLITATGQRVTLRCSPRSGDLSVYWYQQSLDQGLQFLIQYYNGEERAKGNILERFSAQQFPDLHSELNLSSLELGDSALYFCASSPRRGDTGELFFGEGSRLTVL.

The CDR3 loop reads CAISATGPTGELFF. The DNA for the CDR3 is TGTGCCATCAGTGCAACAGGTCCCACCGGGGAGCTGTTTTTT. V usage is TRBV10-3 and J usage is TRBJ2-2, with D possibly matching TRBD1 (5 bases). The CDR3 contains 14 residues. The ends were cut back, 4 bases at V and 4 bases at J, with 10 bases in the middle. Germline V lookup: CDR1 ENHRY, CDR2 SYGVKD.

This chain joins TRBV6-5 and TRBJ2-1; TRBD2 agrees at 7 bases. V gave up 5 bases and J gave up 5 bases; unmatched junction bases: 3. Germline CDR1 and CDR2: MNHEY and SVGAGI. The CDR3 runs to 13 residues. As DNA, the CDR3 is TGTGCCAGCAGTATGCTAGCGGACAATGAGCAGTTCTTC. It is translated as CASSMLADNEQFF.

V and J are TRBV28 and TRBJ1-1, with no clear D. The CDR3 loop spans 13 amino acids. The germline V gene has CDR1 MDHEN and CDR2 SYDVKM. CDR3 bases: TGTGGCTCACACCCAGACGGGTACACTGAAGCTTTCTTT. This sequence encodes CGSHPDGYTEAFF.

The V and J genes are TRBV6-2 or TRBV6-3 and TRBJ2-7, with a weak D call TRBD2 (6 bases). CDR1 and CDR2 (germline): MNHEY, SVGEGT. This CDR3 has 12 residues. The CDR3 DNA follows: TGTGCCAACAGTTACTTTCGGGGGGAGCAGTACGTC. Translation gives CANSYFRGEQYV.

The chain carries TRBV19 and TRBJ1-1; D may be TRBD1 (5 bases). CDR3 length equals 13 residues. V was trimmed by 5 bases and J by 1 base, leaving 8 bases between them. The germline V gene encodes CDR1 LNHDA and CDR2 SQIVND (reference sequence). The CDR3 is CASSVQGNTEAFF. As DNA, the CDR3 is TGTGCCAGTAGTGTCCAGGGGAACACTGAAGCTTTCTTT.

The V and J genes are TRBV9 and TRBJ1-2; D perhaps matches TRBD1 (6 bases). Germline assignment: CDR1 SGDLS and CDR2 YYNGEE. The CDR3 sequence is 14 residues long. Trimming pared 0 bases from V and 8 bases from J, leaving 14 bases between. The CDR3 coding sequence is TGTGCCAGCAGCGTAGATCTGGGGGCAGGAGGCTACACCTTC. Translation gives CASSVDLGAGGYTF.

V is TRBV28 and J is TRBJ2-3; 10 bases fit TRBD1. This CDR3 is built from 16 residues. The V segment lost 4 bases and the J segment 3 bases; nucleotides outside the gene matches: 7. Germline lookup yields CDR1 MDHEN and CDR2 SYDVKM. The DNA of the CDR3 is TGTGCCAGCAGTTCACCCGGGACAGGGGATACAGATACGCAGTATTTT. As protein: CASSSPGTGDTDTQYF.

The CDR3 DNA reads as TGTGCCAGTAGCGAAACCGGGGCCCAGGGGGCGACCCAGTACTTC. Translated, it gives CASSETGAQGATQYF. The rearrangement joins TRBV19 to TRBJ2-5; 8 bases fit TRBD1. Trimming at V came to 6 bases and at J to 7 bases, leaving 13 bases not matched to a gene. Germline V gene data show CDR1 as LNHDA and CDR2 as SQIVND (reference sequence). The CDR3 covers 15 residues.

The rearrangement joins TRBV11-1 to TRBJ2-7, with a possible D match to TRBD2 (6 bases). Germline CDR1 and CDR2: SGHAT and FQDESV (reference sequence). Trimming shortened V by 3 bases and J by 1 base, and 10 bases separated the two germline ends. This CDR3 comprises 14 residues. CDR3 in amino acids: CASSLGGLSYEQYV. The DNA for the CDR3 is TGTGCCAGCAGCTTGGGAGGACTTTCCTACGAGCAGTACGTC.

This clone was recorded only once. The J gene is TRBJ1-3, the V gene TRBV5-6, with 10 bases aligning to TRBD1. The CDR3 runs to 16 residues. The trim removed 6 bases at V and 0 bases at J, leaving 6 bases unmatched. Germline lookup yields CDR1 SGHDT and CDR2 YYEEEE. CDR3 nucleotide sequence: TGTGCCAGCACCGGGACAGGGGAACGCTCTGGAAACACCATATATTTT. Its translation: CASTGTGERSGNTIYF. Full variable domain (outside the CDR3, taken from reference TRBV5-6 and TRBJ1-3): DAGVTQSPTHLIKTRGQQVTLRCSPKSGHDTVSWYQQALGQGPQFIFQYYEEEERQRGNFPDRFSGHQFPNYSSELNVNALLLGDSALYLCASTGTGERSGNTIYFGEGSWLTVV.

J is TRBJ1-2 and V is TRBV5-1; tentative D call: TRBD1 (6 bases). This CDR3 comprises 14 residues. Looked up from germline, CDR1 is SGHRS and CDR2 is YFSETQ. With 4 bases removed from V and 1 base from J, the gap between germline ends came to 11 bases. CDR3 protein: CASSVDSLNYGYTF. CDR3 coding DNA: TGCGCCAGCAGCGTGGACAGCCTTAACTATGGCTACACCTTC.

This clone was counted once. The V and J genes are TRBV5-5 and TRBJ1-4; D may be TRBD1 (5 bases). With 1 base removed from V and 4 bases from J, the gap between germline ends came to 11 bases. CDR1 SGHKS and CDR2 YYEKEE come from the germline V gene (reference sequence). This CDR3 has 15 residues. The CDR3 protein is CASSLSGVINEKLFF. DNA for the CDR3: TGTGCCAGCAGCTTGTCGGGGGTAATTAATGAAAAACTGTTTTTT.

This chain joins TRBV4-1 and TRBJ1-6; a weak D match, TRBD1 (6 bases). This CDR3 is built from 19 residues. Trimming took off 1 base at V and 7 bases at J, with 23 bases between the two ends. Germline V CDR1 and CDR2: MGHRA, YSYEKL. The DNA for the CDR3 is TGCGCCAGCAGCCAAGGGGTTCTAGTAGGGCGGACAGTGAATTCACCCCTCCACTTT. Encoded protein: CASSQGVLVGRTVNSPLHF.

This sequence joins TRBV10-3 and TRBJ2-5; D not resolved. Per the germline V gene, CDR1 is ENHRY and CDR2 is SYGVKD. V shed 2 bases and J shed 5 bases, with 12 bases lying between them. The CDR3 has 14 residues. The CDR3 spells CAISEEVLTETQYF. In DNA form, the CDR3 reads TGTGCCATCAGTGAGGAGGTTCTGACGGAGACCCAGTACTTC.